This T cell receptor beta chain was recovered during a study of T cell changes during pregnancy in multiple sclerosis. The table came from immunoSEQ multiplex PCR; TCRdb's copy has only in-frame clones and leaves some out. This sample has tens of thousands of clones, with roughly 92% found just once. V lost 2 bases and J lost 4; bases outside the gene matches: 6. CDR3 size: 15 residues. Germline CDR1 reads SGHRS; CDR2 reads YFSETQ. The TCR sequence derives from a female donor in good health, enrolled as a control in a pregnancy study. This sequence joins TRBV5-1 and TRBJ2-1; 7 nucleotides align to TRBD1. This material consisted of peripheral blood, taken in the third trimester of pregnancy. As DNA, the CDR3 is TGCGCCAGCAGCTTATCCGGGACAGATTACAATGAGCAGTTCTTC. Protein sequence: CASSLSGTDYNEQFF.